This TCR beta chain was retrieved from a study of read filtering for tumor transcriptome and immune sequencing. Looking at the study overall: The cohort had over 16 men and approximately 13 women aged roughly 45 to 90, mean about 70 years. RNA-seq yielded only roughly 75 to 1,400 TCR reads, IR-seq about 4 to 10.27 million. Regarding the study as a whole: Single-read clonotypes: roughly 80% of IR-seq clonotypes (roughly 4% of reads), 74.6% of RNA-seq clonotypes (roughly 49% of reads).

Molecular barcoded adaptors covering alpha/delta and beta/gamma chains were used on around 400 ng RNA. TCRdb fed the reads into MiXCR, producing one record per CDR3 protein. In the table there are 19,000 or so distinct CDR3 sequences, 22% of which are singletons. Turning to this clonotype: Its matching antigen is unknown.

Germline CDR1 MDHEN, CDR2 SYDVKM. This CDR3 region has 17 residues. V gave up 6 bases and J gave up 2 bases, with 19 bases separating them. The chain has TRBV28 and TRBJ2-2; TRBD1 might be the D (6 bases). Input material: a population of CD138-negative cells sorted from bone marrow. This receptor was obtained from a donor aged 40 or older with multiple myeloma. DNA of the CDR3: TGTGCCAGCAGCCACAGGACCGGGACACAAAACACCGGGGAGCTGTTTTTT. It yields the protein CASSHRTGTQNTGELFF.